Each of the 30 T cell receptor beta chains below was sequenced from the same sample in a study of cytomegalovirus exposure and HLA in healthy donors. The assay was immunoSEQ multiplex PCR, and TCRdb's table has in-frame clones only and misses some. The data hold roughly 150,000 clones, with roughly nine tenths observed a single time. Sequenced material: PBMCs. The receptors were sampled from a man younger than 35 in good health and CMV-seropositive.

This clone was seen a single time. The rearrangement joins TRBV6-1 to TRBJ2-1; D possibly corresponds to TRBD2 (5 bases). V dropped 6 bases and J dropped 3 bases, with 9 bases sitting between them. Germline V gives CDR1 MNHNS, CDR2 SASEGT. The CDR3 has 13 amino acids. The CDR3 here is CASRTTSYNEQFF. The DNA for the CDR3 is TGTGCCAGCAGAACTACTAGCTACAATGAGCAGTTCTTC.

The chain joins TRBV19 to TRBJ2-7; D might be TRBD1 (6 bases). V lost 3 bases and J 2 bases, leaving 20 bases between the germline ends. The CDR3 is 17 residues long. Germline CDR1 is LNHDA and CDR2 is SQIVND (reference sequence). The CDR3 sequence: CASSMGHTPLLTYEQYF. CDR3 coding DNA: TGTGCCAGTAGTATGGGACATACCCCCCTATTGACCTACGAGCAGTACTTC.

The chain recombines TRBV11-1 with TRBJ2-7, with 7 positions matching TRBD1. The germline CDR1 and CDR2 sequences are SGHAT and FQDESV (reference sequence). V was clipped by 3 bases and J by 3 bases; unmatched bases: 2. The CDR3 extends over 13 amino acids. As DNA, the CDR3 is TGTGCCAGCAGCTTTACAGGGGACTACGAGCAGTACTTC. This codes for CASSFTGDYEQYF.

This rearrangement joins TRBV16 to TRBJ1-1, with a weak D call TRBD1 (6 bases). The CDR3 has 14 amino acids. Germline CDR1 and CDR2: KGHSY and FQNENV. Trimming removed 7 bases from V and 4 bases from J, with 16 bases in between. CDR3 bases: TGTGCCAGCATGCCCAAGGGGGAGGGCACTGAAGCTTTCTTT. Protein sequence: CASMPKGEGTEAFF.

The V call is TRBV28, the J call TRBJ1-5; 10 bases agree with TRBD1. The CDR3 is made up of 15 amino acids. Germline CDR1 is MDHEN and CDR2 is SYDVKM. Trimming at V came to 6 bases and at J to 3 bases, leaving 5 bases not matched to a gene. The CDR3 loop reads CASRRQGASNQPQHF. The DNA for the CDR3 is TGTGCCAGCAGAAGACAGGGGGCGTCCAATCAGCCCCAGCATTTT. Complete variable domain (other parts from reference TRBV28 and TRBJ1-5): DVKVTQSSRYLVKRTGEKVFLECVQDMDHENMFWYRQDPGLGLRLIYFSYDVKMKEKGDIPEGYSVSREKKERFSLILESASTNQTSMYLCASRRQGASNQPQHFGDGTRLSIL.

This sequence joins TRBV28 and TRBJ2-7, with 9 bases identical to TRBD2. V was pared by 5 bases and J by 2 bases, with 4 bases of the junction left unmatched. This CDR3 has 14 amino acids. In germline, CDR1 is MDHEN, CDR2 SYDVKM. CDR3 DNA: TGTGCCAGCAGTCAACTAGCGGGTGCCTACGAGCAGTACTTC. Its protein product is CASSQLAGAYEQYF.

On this clone: The same CDR3 also results from other DNA sequences found in this sample. V gene TRBV27 combines with J gene TRBJ2-7; TRBD1 might be the D (5 bases). Germline CDR1 MNHEY, CDR2 SMNVEV (reference sequence). CDR3 size: 13 residues. V was shortened by 3 bases and J by 4 bases, with 10 bases between the two germline ends. The CDR3 loop is CASSFSGSYEQYF. The DNA of the CDR3 is TGTGCCAGCAGTTTTTCAGGGTCATACGAGCAGTACTTC.

The rearrangement uses TRBV5-1 and TRBJ2-5; 7 positions match TRBD2. Germline CDR1 SGHRS, CDR2 YFSETQ. CDR3 length: 13 amino acids. The J segment lost 5 bases and the V segment lost 5 bases, leaving 6 bases of the junction unmatched. The CDR3 DNA sequence: TGCGCCAGCAGACTGGGGGGAGGGGAGACCCAGTACTTC. It encodes CASRLGGGETQYF.

This chain connects TRBV7-9 to TRBJ2-3; no reliable D call. The CDR3 has 15 residues. The germline V and J ends were trimmed by 2 bases and 6 bases, with 15 bases remaining between them. Per germline, CDR1 SEHNR and CDR2 FQNEAQ (reference sequence). In nucleotides, the CDR3 is TGTGCCAGCAGCTTACCCAAACACCTCGTGGATACGCAGTATTTT. Translating gives CASSLPKHLVDTQYF.

The rearrangement uses TRBV4-1 and TRBJ1-1, with TRBD1 as a possible D gene (5 bases). CDR3 length: 18 residues. The V gene's germline CDR1 is MGHRA and CDR2 YSYEKL. V lost 1 base, J lost 2 bases, and 20 bases lay in between. The CDR3 is CASSQVGLRGRRNTEAFF. The CDR3 region has the DNA TGCGCCAGCAGCCAAGTTGGGTTAAGGGGAAGGAGAAACACTGAAGCTTTCTTT.

The CDR3, as DNA: TGTGCCAGCAGTGAGACTAGCGGATCTTACAATGAGCAGTTCTTC. Translation: CASSETSGSYNEQFF. The chain carries TRBV6-1 and TRBJ2-1; 9 bases are a match to TRBD2. J gave up 4 bases and V 3 bases, and 4 bases lay outside the gene matches. Looked up from germline, CDR1 is MNHNS and CDR2 is SASEGT. The CDR3 consists of 15 residues.

The V call is TRBV5-1, the J call TRBJ2-5, with D hard to call. V was pared by 1 base and J by 5 bases, with 9 bases between. Germline V gene lookup returns CDR1 SGHRS and CDR2 YFSETQ. The length of the CDR3 is 13 residues. CDR3 sequence reads: CASSLSLEETQYF. CDR3 nucleotides: TGCGCCAGCAGCTTGTCGCTGGAGGAGACCCAGTACTTC.

The chain links TRBV6-5 to TRBJ2-5, with TRBD2 matching 12 bases. Germline loops: CDR1 MNHEY, CDR2 SVGAGI. The ends lost 6 bases at V and 3 bases at J; junction bases unmatched: 5. The CDR3 length is 15 residues. The CDR3 DNA reads as TGTGCCAGCAGCACCCGACTAGCGGGAGAAGAGACCCAGTACTTC. Translated, it gives CASSTRLAGEETQYF.

The rearrangement links TRBV27 to TRBJ1-6, with no clear D. This CDR3 has 14 residues. Trimming removed 6 bases from V and 4 bases from J, with 10 bases in between. The V gene's germline CDR1 is MNHEY and CDR2 SMNVEV (reference sequence). The CDR3 here is CASRWTDYNSPLHF. The CDR3 DNA is TGTGCCAGCAGATGGACTGATTATAATTCACCCCTCCACTTT.

The gene calls are TRBV15 and TRBJ2-5; the D gene is possibly TRBD1 (5 bases). Germline V gene sequence: CDR1 LNHNV, CDR2 YYDKDF (reference sequence). The V end was cut by 8 bases, the J end by 4 bases, with 17 bases between. The CDR3 extends over 14 amino acids. The CDR3 spells CATRQVGLGETQYF. The DNA for the CDR3 is TGTGCCACCCGTCAGGTGGGGCTCGGAGAGACCCAGTACTTC.

The chain carries TRBV18 and TRBJ2-2; 8 nucleotides match TRBD1. The length of the CDR3 is 15 residues. Germline V CDR1 and CDR2: KGHSH, LQKENI. V gave up 3 bases and J gave up 2 bases; unmatched junction bases: 2. Here the CDR3 reads CASSPGQGNTGELFF. In nucleotides, the CDR3 is TGTGCCAGCTCACCTGGACAGGGAAACACCGGGGAGCTGTTTTTT.

In its sample, this clone was seen once. The CDR3 reads CASSEDSIRAKNIQYF. In DNA form, the CDR3 reads TGTGCCAGCAGTGAAGACAGTATTCGGGCCAAAAACATTCAGTACTTC. V gene TRBV2 combines with J gene TRBJ2-4; D unresolved. The CDR3 has 16 residues. Trimming shortened V by 1 base and J by 1 base, and 11 bases separated the two germline ends. Per the germline V gene, CDR1 is SNHLY and CDR2 is FYNNEI.

The chain joins TRBV19 to TRBJ2-1; D gene uncertain. The CDR3 sequence is 15 residues long. V was pared by 3 bases and J by 0 bases, with 9 bases between. In germline, CDR1 is LNHDA, CDR2 SQIVND (reference sequence). As DNA, the CDR3 is TGTGCCAGTAGTATCTCGCGGTACTCCTACAATGAGCAGTTCTTC. Encoded protein: CASSISRYSYNEQFF.

This chain links TRBV11-2 with TRBJ2-7; tentative D call: TRBD2 (6 bases). V was trimmed by 1 base and J by 0 bases, leaving 10 bases between them. Germline CDR1 reads SGHAT; CDR2 reads FQNNGV. The CDR3 extends over 15 amino acids. CDR3 DNA sequence: TGTGCCAGCAGCTTAGGTCCTAGCGCCTCCTACGAGCAGTACTTC. This codes for CASSLGPSASYEQYF.

The rearrangement links TRBV11-2 to TRBJ2-2; 13 positions match TRBD2. The CDR3 loop spans 15 amino acids. Germline V lookup: CDR1 SGHAT, CDR2 FQNNGV. V was pared by 6 bases and J by 8 bases, with 6 bases of the junction left unmatched. Here the CDR3 DNA reads TGTGCCAGCAGGCGGACTAGCGGGAGTCTGGGGGAGCTGTTTTTT. It encodes CASRRTSGSLGELFF.

This chain links TRBV29-1 with TRBJ2-7; 7 positions match TRBD2. The V segment lost 1 base and the J segment 5 bases; nucleotides outside the gene matches: 2. The CDR3 extends over 12 amino acids. The germline CDR1 and CDR2 sequences are SQVTM and ANQGSEA. The CDR3 loop is CSVEGAGDEQYF. For the CDR3, the DNA is TGCAGCGTTGAAGGGGCGGGAGACGAGCAGTACTTC.

V is TRBV7-9 and J is TRBJ1-1; D unresolved. Germline CDR1 is SEHNR and CDR2 is FQNEAQ (reference sequence). The CDR3 contains 14 residues. Trimming removed 3 bases from V and 7 bases from J, with 15 bases in between. The CDR3, as DNA: TGTGCCAGCAGCTTTGGCGGGTTGAATGGTGAAGCTTTCTTT. This sequence encodes CASSFGGLNGEAFF.

V is TRBV7-3 and J is TRBJ2-5; D is perhaps TRBD1 (6 bases). V was trimmed by 1 base and J by 5 bases, leaving 8 bases between them. The germline gives CDR1 SGHTA, CDR2 FQGTGA. The CDR3 is 13 amino acids. CDR3 in amino acids: CASSLIGGETQYF. The CDR3 nucleotides read TGTGCCAGCAGCTTAATAGGGGGTGAGACCCAGTACTTC.

The chain employs TRBV6-5 and TRBJ2-5, with TRBD1 matching over 7 bases. The CDR3 totals 15 residues. J gave up 5 bases and V 4 bases, and 10 bases lay outside the gene matches. The V gene's germline CDR1 is MNHEY and CDR2 SVGAGI. The CDR3 region has the DNA TGTGCCAGCAGTTTGACAGGGTCCCAAAAGGAGACCCAGTACTTC. The encoded protein is CASSLTGSQKETQYF.

The DNA of the CDR3 is TGTGCCAGCAGCTTTGGGGACCCCCGAGGGGGTTACGAGCAGTACTTC. Its translation is CASSFGDPRGGYEQYF. V is TRBV7-3 and J is TRBJ2-7; weak D call: TRBD1 (6 bases). The CDR3 spans 16 residues. With 3 bases removed from V and 4 bases from J, the gap between germline ends came to 19 bases. Germline CDR1 is SGHTA and CDR2 is FQGTGA.

This chain connects TRBV6-8 to TRBJ2-1; 10 bases map to TRBD2. CDR1 and CDR2 from the germline V gene are MNHGY and SAAAGT. Trimming at V came to 9 bases and at J to 4 bases, leaving 12 bases not matched to a gene. The length of the CDR3 is 16 residues. Here the CDR3 DNA reads TGTGCCAGACGGGAGCGGGAGGGGGGCATATACAATGAGCAGTTCTTC. Its protein product is CARREREGGIYNEQFF.

This chain uses TRBV5-4 with TRBJ2-3, with 11 bases aligning to TRBD2. V shed 4 bases and J 0 bases; nucleotides not matched to a gene: 7. This CDR3 is built from 17 residues. Germline V lookup: CDR1 SGHNT, CDR2 YYREEE (reference sequence). The DNA of the CDR3 is TGTGCCAGCAGCGAGGGTCCTAGCGGGGGGAGCACAGATACGCAGTATTTT. It specifies CASSEGPSGGSTDTQYF.

In this sample, this clone turned up once. J is TRBJ2-5 and V is TRBV12-5; 8 bases match TRBD1. The CDR3 totals 16 residues. Germline lookup yields CDR1 LGHNT and CDR2 FRNRAP. Trimming took 6 bases from V and 4 from J; bases not matched to a gene: 13. CDR3 DNA sequence: TGTGCTAGTGGCGAACCCCACAGGGGGTCTTCAGAGACCCAGTACTTC. This codes for CASGEPHRGSSETQYF.

The CDR3 sequence: CASSLEPGDWQYF. The CDR3 nucleotides are TGTGCCAGTAGCCTCGAGCCAGGCGATTGGCAGTATTTT. The chain couples TRBV19 to TRBJ2-3, with D unresolved. V lost 6 bases, J lost 11 bases, and 18 bases lay in between. This CDR3 region has 13 residues. CDR1 is LNHDA, CDR2 SQIVND, per germline (reference sequence).

The chain couples TRBV4-1 to TRBJ2-5; 7 bases align to TRBD2. The CDR3 sequence is 16 residues long. Germline V gives CDR1 MGHRA, CDR2 YSYEKL. V lost 4 bases and J lost 9; bases outside the gene matches: 17. The CDR3 DNA reads as TGCGCCAGCAGCCTAACCCCAGGGCCCGCTGGGGGGGCCCAGTACTTC. Encoded protein: CASSLTPGPAGGAQYF.